This TCR beta chain appears in the sequencing data of a study of blood T cell repertoires in COVID-19 (dated by TCRdb to about 2020). About the investigation overall: Collaborator samples came from the United States, Italy and Spain and covered acute and convalescent phases of COVID-19. The prospective study material was composed of cDNA or gDNA derived from T cells, B-cell-depleted T cells, or PBMCs. The sample metadata nearly always contained a de-identified subject ID, COVID-19 status, age in years and sex. The samples were drawn from the first 160 participants of the ongoing ImmuneRACE study and from under 1,500 subjects provided by 6 global collaborators. The repertoires were released in a freely available public database meant as a resource for research on the immune response to SARS-CoV-2. Deeply sampled blood TCRbeta repertoires from subjects exposed to, actively infected with, or recovered from COVID-19 were included in the dataset. Where available, HLA class I and class II types were obtained from metadata supplied by the sample provider rather than from assay-based typing.

V is pruned by 1 base and J by 1 base, leaving 2 bases of the junction without a gene match. The CDR3, cysteine through phenylalanine, is 15 amino acids long. Of all the DNA, just the CDR3 is kept, 45 bases in frame from base 1. For CDR1 and CDR2, the germline V gene lists SGHAT and FQNNGV. Worth noting for this clone: There is no known antigen for this receptor. Base qualities are not provided; no much larger clone lies one nucleotide away.

TCRbeta CDR3 regions were amplified from genomic DNA by means of the immunoSEQ Assay, a bias-controlled multiplex PCR. Per the original workflow: Nucleated cell counts per sample were estimated from amplification of reference gene primers within the assay. To quantify the absolute abundance of each unique TCRbeta CDR3 rearrangement, sequence reads were collapsed and filtered. For each sample, productive Simpson clonality was calculated as the square root of Simpson's diversity index across productive rearrangements. TCRdb's version of the immuneACCESS table is confined to in-frame rearrangements and falls short of the full clone set. An unresolved V gene accounts for under half of the shortfall where checked; the remainder is of unknown origin. D and trimming were read from the DNA, whereas the V and J calls and clone size are those reported in that table. For this sample the table gives roughly 170,000 clones, of which roughly 90% were detected only once. Less than 25% of the sample rests with the top ten.

Each collaborating institution followed its own protocols to collect whole blood in K2EDTA tubes. For TCRbeta analysis, collaborators shipped samples as frozen whole blood, isolated PBMCs, or DNA extracted from either of those sample types. Points the paper makes about the study in general: Clinical and demographic metadata were provided uncurated, with the amount varying by source and participant.

This receptor was taken from a man between 70 and 80 years old with active or convalescent COVID-19. Source material: peripheral blood. This chain is built from TRBV11-2 and TRBJ2-3, with 7 bases matching TRBD1. The DNA reads as follows: TGTGCCAGCAGCTTAGGAGGGGGCGGCACAGATACGCAGTATTTT. Its product reads: CASSLGGGGTDTQYF.